These 17 T cell receptor beta chains originate from one sample sequenced in a study of T cell changes during pregnancy in multiple sclerosis. Profiling relied on immunoSEQ multiplex PCR, and the TCRdb table lists in-frame clones only, not all of them. Of 20,000 to 25,000 clones in the sample, less than 90% are singletons; the top ten hold approximately 8%. The specimen was CD8+ T cells from peripheral blood mononuclear cells, collected after pregnancy. Source of these receptors: a female donor with multiple sclerosis, enrolled in a pregnancy study.

This clone was recorded once. The chain combines TRBV11-3 with TRBJ2-1, with 11 nucleotides matching TRBD1. Germline CDR1 reads SGHNT; CDR2 reads YENEEA. V lost 4 bases, J lost 8 bases, and 4 bases stayed unmatched. The CDR3 has 14 amino acids. CDR3 in DNA: TGTGCCAGCAGCTCCTGGGACAGGGGGGATGAGCAGTTCTTC. Protein product: CASSSWDRGDEQFF.

In DNA form, the CDR3 reads TGTGCCAGCGCCCGGGGGTTTAGTGAAGCTTTCTTT. Translated: CASARGFSEAFF. This chain connects TRBV6-6 to TRBJ1-1, with a possible D match to TRBD1 (5 bases). V lost 8 bases and J lost 7, with 14 bases in between. Germline CDR1 is MNHNY and CDR2 is SVGAGI (reference sequence). This CDR3 has 12 residues.

The chain joins TRBV6-4 to TRBJ2-3, with D possibly being TRBD2 (6 bases). The germline CDR1 and CDR2 sequences are MRHNA and SNTAGT. This CDR3 has 13 amino acids. Deletions cut 6 bases from V and 0 bases from J, with 7 bases between. The CDR3 nucleotides are TGTGCCAGCAGCGGGGGTAGCACAGATACGCAGTATTTT. Protein sequence: CASSGGSTDTQYF.

The chain links TRBV13 to TRBJ2-3; D call uncertain. CDR3 length equals 14 residues. V gave up 2 bases and J gave up 0 bases, with 6 bases separating them. The germline V gene encodes CDR1 PRHDT and CDR2 FYEKMQ (reference sequence). CDR3 loop: CASSLPSSTDTQYF. The CDR3 DNA sequence: TGTGCCAGCAGCTTACCCTCTAGCACAGATACGCAGTATTTT.

This chain connects TRBV27 to TRBJ2-3; D may be TRBD2 (5 bases). Trimming removed 5 bases from V and 1 base from J, with 16 bases in between. Germline CDR1 and CDR2: MNHEY and SMNVEV (reference sequence). The CDR3 has 16 residues. As DNA, the CDR3 is TGTGCCAGCAGTCCATTAGCGCCTAGAGGCACAGATACGCAGTATTTT. As protein: CASSPLAPRGTDTQYF.

A word on this clone: One junction end does not reproduce the germline sequence, and a read error may be involved. The J gene is TRBJ2-5, the V gene TRBV7-2, with D tentatively TRBD2 (6 bases). This CDR3 region has 14 residues. Germline values: CDR1 SGHTA, CDR2 FQGNSA. The CDR3 region is CASSLAGAGETQYF. The CDR3 DNA is TGTGCCAGCAGCCTAGCTGGGGCGGGGGAGACCCAGTACTTC.

This sequence joins TRBV6-1 and TRBJ2-7; 12 bases fit TRBD1. CDR3 length: 15 amino acids. The ends lost 6 bases at V and 6 bases at J; junction bases unmatched: 9. Germline V gene sequence: CDR1 MNHNS, CDR2 SASEGT. CDR3 region: CASRGIGTGGPEQYF. As DNA, the CDR3 is TGTGCCAGCAGGGGGATCGGGACAGGGGGCCCCGAGCAGTACTTC.

The rearrangement links TRBV7-9 to TRBJ2-7; D uncertain. V shed 1 base and J shed 6 bases, with 13 bases lying between them. CDR3 size: 14 residues. Germline V CDR1 and CDR2: SEHNR, FQNEAQ (reference sequence). Here the CDR3 reads CASSLESRLGEQYF. CDR3 sequence (DNA): TGTGCCAGCAGCTTAGAATCCAGACTGGGCGAGCAGTACTTC.

The chain joins TRBV6-5 to TRBJ2-5; D may be TRBD2 (7 bases). From germline, CDR1 is MNHEY and CDR2 SVGAGI. CDR3 length: 13 amino acids. The V and J ends lost 7 bases and 5 bases respectively, with 14 bases between them. CDR3 residues: CASTGGAWETQYF. CDR3 nucleotides: TGTGCCAGCACGGGGGGCGCCTGGGAGACCCAGTACTTC.

The chain recombines TRBV29-1 with TRBJ2-7; possible D gene TRBD2, 6 bases. Deletions cut 6 bases from V and 3 bases from J, with 18 bases between. This CDR3 is 14 amino acids long. Germline V gene sequence: CDR1 SQVTM, CDR2 ANQGSEA. CDR3: CSVLGVRDNYEQYF. The CDR3 coding sequence is TGCAGCGTCTTGGGGGTGCGGGATAACTACGAGCAGTACTTC.

This chain connects TRBV28 to TRBJ2-3; 7 bases line up with TRBD2. The CDR3 covers 15 residues. Germline trimming cut 6 bases from V and 1 base from J; bases unmatched to any gene: 7. CDR1 is MDHEN, CDR2 SYDVKM, per germline. CDR3 nucleotide sequence: TGTGCCAGCAGCGGCGGGGGAGAAGGCACAGATACGCAGTATTTT. Translation: CASSGGGEGTDTQYF.

This chain connects TRBV4-1 to TRBJ2-1; 9 nucleotides agree with TRBD1. Germline CDR1 is MGHRA and CDR2 is YSYEKL. J lost 10 bases, V lost 9 bases, and 13 bases had no gene match. The CDR3 loop spans 14 amino acids. The CDR3 bases are TGCGCCAGTGGACAGGGGTCCTCCGGGTGGGAGCAGTTCTTC. It translates to CASGQGSSGWEQFF.

In this sample, this clone turned up once. V gene TRBV6-5 combines with J gene TRBJ2-7, with 9 bases aligning to TRBD1. CDR1 and CDR2 (germline): MNHEY, SVGAGI. The junction had 8 bases not matched to a gene; V was cut back by 6 bases and J by 5 bases. This CDR3 is 14 amino acids long. CDR3 loop: CASRPGQGVHEQYF. CDR3 nucleotides: TGTGCCAGCAGACCGGGACAGGGAGTCCACGAGCAGTACTTC.

The chain carries TRBV5-4 and TRBJ2-7, with a tentative D call TRBD2 (5 bases). V lost 4 bases to trimming and J lost 4 bases, with 15 bases between them. CDR1 and CDR2 from the germline V gene are SGHNT and YYREEE (reference sequence). CDR3 length equals 14 residues. Written as DNA, the CDR3 is TGTGCCAGCAGCACTGGCCGGGGATCTTACGAGCAGTACTTC. This codes for CASSTGRGSYEQYF.

The gene calls are TRBV7-3 and TRBJ1-1; 7 nucleotides line up with TRBD1. The CDR3 is made up of 13 amino acids. Germline lookup yields CDR1 SGHTA and CDR2 FQGTGA. The ends lost 6 bases at V and 7 bases at J; junction bases unmatched: 8. The CDR3 reads CASSPDRVGEAFF. The DNA of the CDR3 is TGTGCCAGCAGTCCAGACAGGGTCGGTGAAGCTTTCTTT.

The rearrangement uses TRBV4-3 and TRBJ2-1; D perhaps matches TRBD2 (6 bases). Germline V CDR1 and CDR2: LGHNA, YSLEER. V was shortened by 2 bases and J by 5 bases, with 19 bases between the two germline ends. CDR3 length: 17 amino acids. The CDR3 protein is CASSQFERVALNNEQFF. In DNA form, the CDR3 reads TGCGCCAGCAGCCAATTTGAGCGGGTCGCTCTTAACAATGAGCAGTTCTTC.

This clone was observed a few times. The rearrangement links TRBV4-1 to TRBJ2-3, with 10 bases matching TRBD2. The CDR3 runs 18 residues. Germline loops: CDR1 MGHRA, CDR2 YSYEKL. After removal of 0 bases from V and 4 bases from J, the junction contained 10 bases not matched to a gene. CDR3 in DNA: TGCGCCAGCAGCCAAGATGGGTTAGCGGGGGGTGCGGCAGATACGCAGTATTTT. Its translation is CASSQDGLAGGAADTQYF.